One and the same sample provided the 10 T cell receptor beta chains below, sequenced in a study of shared clonotypes between healthy human individuals. The assay was immunoSEQ multiplex PCR, and TCRdb's table has in-frame clones only and misses some. Among approximately 980,000 clones listed, less than 85% were seen once. Sequenced material: memory CD4+ T cells sorted from blood. Indicated subset: CD45RA-negative fraction. The receptors shown here come from a man aged 18 to 29 in good health.

This sequence joins TRBV6-5 and TRBJ1-1; 8 bases fit TRBD1. With 8 bases clipped from V and 5 bases from J, the junction kept 10 bases outside the gene matches. This CDR3 has 14 residues. Per germline, CDR1 MNHEY and CDR2 SVGAGI. This CDR3 is CASQRLQGGTEAFF. The CDR3 DNA is TGTGCCAGCCAGCGCTTACAGGGGGGGACTGAAGCTTTCTTT.

The J gene is TRBJ2-4, the V gene TRBV30, with D perhaps matching TRBD1 (5 bases). V was shortened by 0 bases and J by 0 bases, with 18 bases between the two germline ends. The CDR3 is 18 amino acids. Germline V lookup: CDR1 GTSNPN, CDR2 SVGIG (reference sequence). The CDR3 bases are TGTGCCTGGAGTGTGAAGCCTGGGGCTACTCTAGCCAAAAACATTCAGTACTTC. Protein sequence: CAWSVKPGATLAKNIQYF.

The rearrangement uses TRBV9 and TRBJ2-3; D may be TRBD1 (5 bases). V was clipped by 1 base and J by 0 bases, with 15 bases between them. The CDR3 spans 17 residues. The germline V gene has CDR1 SGDLS and CDR2 YYNGEE. CDR3 loop: CASSVLWGLGSTDTQYF. The CDR3 nucleotides are TGTGCCAGCAGCGTATTATGGGGCCTCGGTAGCACAGATACGCAGTATTTT.

The rearrangement joins TRBV9 to TRBJ1-5; D is perhaps TRBD1 (6 bases). This CDR3 is 15 amino acids long. Looked up from germline, CDR1 is SGDLS and CDR2 is YYNGEE. V was clipped by 8 bases and J by 6 bases, with 21 bases between them. Written as DNA, the CDR3 is TGTGCCAGAAAATTCCCAGGGGTTGGGGGTCAGCCCCAGCATTTT. Its protein product is CARKFPGVGGQPQHF.

This clone was detected ten times or more. The chain couples TRBV5-1 to TRBJ2-2, with D perhaps matching TRBD2 (5 bases). V was clipped by 4 bases and J by 4 bases, with 17 bases between them. CDR1 is SGHRS, CDR2 YFSETQ, per germline. CDR3 length equals 16 residues. CDR3 in DNA: TGCGCCAGCAGCGGCAGCGGCAACGAAGGCACCGGGGAGCTGTTTTTT. Its translation: CASSGSGNEGTGELFF.

V gene TRBV19 combines with J gene TRBJ1-5; tentative D call: TRBD1 (6 bases). V lost 7 bases, J lost 0 bases, and 7 bases lay in between. The CDR3 is 13 amino acids. Germline V gene sequence: CDR1 LNHDA, CDR2 SQIVND (reference sequence). The DNA of the CDR3 is TGTGCCAGTACAGGGGTTAGCAATCAGCCCCAGCATTTT. This codes for CASTGVSNQPQHF.

This clone turned up a few times. The CDR3 DNA sequence: TGTGCCAGCAGTCTGCTAACCCTGTTCGATACGCAGTATTTT. It is translated as CASSLLTLFDTQYF. This chain links TRBV6-6 with TRBJ2-3; D call uncertain. Germline V CDR1 and CDR2: MNHNY, SVGAGI (reference sequence). The CDR3 has 14 residues. Trimming cost V 5 bases and J 6 bases, with 15 bases left between them.

The V gene is TRBV6-1, the J gene TRBJ2-3; 11 bases map to TRBD2. CDR1 and CDR2 from the germline V gene are MNHNS and SASEGT. V trimming: 1 base; J trimming: 3 bases; junction bases outside the gene matches: 6. This CDR3 spans 17 amino acids. The CDR3 reads CASSEGLAGGATDTQYF. CDR3 in DNA: TGTGCCAGCAGTGAAGGGCTAGCGGGAGGAGCAACAGATACGCAGTATTTT.

The gene calls are TRBV7-2 and TRBJ1-3, with 7 bases lining up with TRBD1. V lost 5 bases to trimming and J lost 4 bases; unmatched junction nucleotides: 5. The germline gives CDR1 SGHTA, CDR2 FQGNSA. This CDR3 contains 14 residues. CDR3: CASSTPTGGNTIYF. The CDR3, as DNA: TGTGCCAGCAGCACCCCGACAGGGGGAAACACCATATATTTT.

The gene calls are TRBV5-4 and TRBJ2-2, with D perhaps assigned TRBD1 or TRBD2 (5 bases each). The CDR3 extends over 15 amino acids. Germline CDR1 reads SGHNT; CDR2 reads YYREEE (reference sequence). Trimming pared 6 bases from V and 5 bases from J, leaving 17 bases between. CDR3 loop: CASTMRGRQTGELFF. CDR3 in DNA: TGTGCCAGCACCATGAGGGGACGCCAGACCGGGGAGCTGTTTTTT.